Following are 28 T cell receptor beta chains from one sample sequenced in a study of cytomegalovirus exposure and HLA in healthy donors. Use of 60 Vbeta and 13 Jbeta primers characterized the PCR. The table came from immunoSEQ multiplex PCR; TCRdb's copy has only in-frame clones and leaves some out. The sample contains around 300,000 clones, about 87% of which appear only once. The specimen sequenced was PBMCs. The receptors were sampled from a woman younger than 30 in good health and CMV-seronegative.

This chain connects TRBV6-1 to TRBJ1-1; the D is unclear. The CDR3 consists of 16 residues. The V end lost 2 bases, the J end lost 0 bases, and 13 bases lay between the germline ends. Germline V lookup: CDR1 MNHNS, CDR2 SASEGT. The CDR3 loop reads CASSELSGYMNTEAFF. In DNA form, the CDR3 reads TGTGCCAGCAGTGAACTCTCGGGTTACATGAACACTGAAGCTTTCTTT.

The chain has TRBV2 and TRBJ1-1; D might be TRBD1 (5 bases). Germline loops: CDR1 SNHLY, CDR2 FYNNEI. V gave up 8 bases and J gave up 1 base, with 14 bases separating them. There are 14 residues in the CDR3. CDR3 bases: TGTGCCAGCGGACAACACCTCGGGAACACTGAAGCTTTCTTT. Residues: CASGQHLGNTEAFF.

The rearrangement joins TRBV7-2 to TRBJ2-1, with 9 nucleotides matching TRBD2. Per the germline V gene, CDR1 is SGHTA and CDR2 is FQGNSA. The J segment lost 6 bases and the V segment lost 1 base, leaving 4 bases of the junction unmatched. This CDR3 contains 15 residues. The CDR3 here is CASSLDGSGGNEQFF. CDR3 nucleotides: TGTGCCAGCAGCTTAGATGGTAGCGGGGGCAATGAGCAGTTCTTC.

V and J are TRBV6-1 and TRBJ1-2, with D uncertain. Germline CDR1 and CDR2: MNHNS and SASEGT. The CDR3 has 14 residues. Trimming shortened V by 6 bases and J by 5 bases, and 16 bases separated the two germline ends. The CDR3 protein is CASRGGWSIYGYTF. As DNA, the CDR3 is TGTGCCAGCAGGGGAGGGTGGTCTATATATGGCTACACCTTC.

The CDR3 protein is CATSDRSSSYEQYF. The CDR3, as DNA: TGTGCCACATCCGACAGGTCGAGCTCCTACGAGCAGTACTTC. The J gene is TRBJ2-7, the V gene TRBV7-8; TRBD1 is a possible D gene (6 bases). V was pared by 10 bases and J by 0 bases, with 16 bases between. Germline V gene lookup returns CDR1 SGHVS and CDR2 FQNEAQ. CDR3 length: 14 residues.

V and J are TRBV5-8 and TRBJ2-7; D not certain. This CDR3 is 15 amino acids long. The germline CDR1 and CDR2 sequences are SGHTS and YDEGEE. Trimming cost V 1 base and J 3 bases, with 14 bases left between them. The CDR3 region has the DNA TGTGCCAGCAGCTTGTCCGGCAGGCGAGACTACGAGCAGTACTTC. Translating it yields CASSLSGRRDYEQYF. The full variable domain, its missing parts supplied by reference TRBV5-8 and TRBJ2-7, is EAGVTQSPTHLIKTRGQQATLRCSPISGHTSVYWYQQALGLGLQFLLWYDEGEERNRGNFPPRFSGRQFPNYSSELNVNALELEDSALYLCASSLSGRRDYEQYFGPGTRLTVT.

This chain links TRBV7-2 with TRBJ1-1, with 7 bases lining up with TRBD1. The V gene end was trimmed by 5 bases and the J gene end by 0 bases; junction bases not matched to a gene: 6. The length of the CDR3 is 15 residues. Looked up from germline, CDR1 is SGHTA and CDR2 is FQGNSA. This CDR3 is CASSPRDSVNTEAFF. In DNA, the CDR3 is TGTGCCAGCAGCCCCCGGGACAGCGTGAACACTGAAGCTTTCTTT.

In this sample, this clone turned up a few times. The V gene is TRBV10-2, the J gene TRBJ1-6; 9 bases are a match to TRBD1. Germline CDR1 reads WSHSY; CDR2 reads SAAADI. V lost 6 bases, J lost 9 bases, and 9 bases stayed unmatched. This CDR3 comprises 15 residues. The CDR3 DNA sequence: TGCGCCAGCAGAAGGGACAGGGTTACGGGTTCACCCCTCCACTTT. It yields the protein CASRRDRVTGSPLHF.

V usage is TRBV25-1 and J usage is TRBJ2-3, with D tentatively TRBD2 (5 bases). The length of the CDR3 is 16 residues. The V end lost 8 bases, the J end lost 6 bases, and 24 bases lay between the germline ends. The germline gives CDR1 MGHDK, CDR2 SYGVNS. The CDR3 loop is CASYPRWTCRADTQYF. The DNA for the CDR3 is TGTGCCAGCTACCCTCGCTGGACTTGTCGGGCGGATACGCAGTATTTT. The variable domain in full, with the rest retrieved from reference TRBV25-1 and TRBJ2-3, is EADIYQTPRYLVIGTGKKITLECSQTMGHDKMYWYQQDPGMELHLIHYSYGVNSTEKGDLSSESTVSRIRTEHFPLTLESARPSHTSQYLCASYPRWTCRADTQYFGPGTRLTVL.

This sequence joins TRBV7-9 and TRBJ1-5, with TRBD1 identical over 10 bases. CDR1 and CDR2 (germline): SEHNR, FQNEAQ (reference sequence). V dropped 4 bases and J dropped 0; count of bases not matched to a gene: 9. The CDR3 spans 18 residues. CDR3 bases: TGTGCCAGCAGCTACCCGGGACAGGGGTCGTATAGCAATCAGCCCCAGCATTTT. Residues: CASSYPGQGSYSNQPQHF. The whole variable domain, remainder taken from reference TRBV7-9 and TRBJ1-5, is DTGVSQNPRHKITKRGQNVTFRCDPISEHNRLYWYRQTLGQGPEFLTYFQNEAQLEKSRLLSDRFSAERPKGSFSTLEIQRTEQGDSAMYLCASSYPGQGSYSNQPQHFGDGTRLSIL.

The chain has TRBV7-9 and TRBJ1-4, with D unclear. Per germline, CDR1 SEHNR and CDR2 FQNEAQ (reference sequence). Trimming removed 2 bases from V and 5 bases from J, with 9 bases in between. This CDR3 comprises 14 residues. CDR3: CASSLFRENEKLFF. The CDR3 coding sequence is TGTGCCAGCAGCTTATTTAGGGAGAATGAAAAACTGTTTTTT.

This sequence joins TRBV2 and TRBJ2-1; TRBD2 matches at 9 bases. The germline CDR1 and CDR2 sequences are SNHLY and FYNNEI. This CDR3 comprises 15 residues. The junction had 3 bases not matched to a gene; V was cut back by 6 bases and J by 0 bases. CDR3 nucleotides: TGTGCCAGCAGGGGACTAGCCAGCTCCTACAATGAGCAGTTCTTC. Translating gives CASRGLASSYNEQFF.

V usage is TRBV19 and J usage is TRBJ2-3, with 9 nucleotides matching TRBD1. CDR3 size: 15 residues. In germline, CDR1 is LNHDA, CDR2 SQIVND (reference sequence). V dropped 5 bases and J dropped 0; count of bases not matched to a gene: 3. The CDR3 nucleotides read TGTGCCAGTAGTCCCGGGACAGGGAGCACAGATACGCAGTATTTT. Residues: CASSPGTGSTDTQYF.

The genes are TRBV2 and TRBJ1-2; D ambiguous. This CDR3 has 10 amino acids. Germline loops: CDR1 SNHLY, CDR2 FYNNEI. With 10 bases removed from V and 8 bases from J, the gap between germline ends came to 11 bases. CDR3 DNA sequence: TGTGCCACCAGAGGAGGGGGCTACACCTTC. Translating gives CATRGGGYTF.

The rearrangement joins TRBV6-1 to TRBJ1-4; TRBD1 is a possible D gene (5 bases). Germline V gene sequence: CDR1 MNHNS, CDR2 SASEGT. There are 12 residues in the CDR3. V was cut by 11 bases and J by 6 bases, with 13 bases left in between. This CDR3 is CAVSDTYEKLFF. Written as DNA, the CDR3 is TGTGCCGTGTCGGACACTTATGAAAAACTGTTTTTT.

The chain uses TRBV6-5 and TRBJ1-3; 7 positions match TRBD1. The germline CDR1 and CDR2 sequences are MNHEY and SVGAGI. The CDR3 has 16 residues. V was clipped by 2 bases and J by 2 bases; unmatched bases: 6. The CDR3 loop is CASSYTTGVAGNTIYF. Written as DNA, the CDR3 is TGTGCCAGCAGTTACACCACAGGGGTTGCTGGAAACACCATATATTTT.

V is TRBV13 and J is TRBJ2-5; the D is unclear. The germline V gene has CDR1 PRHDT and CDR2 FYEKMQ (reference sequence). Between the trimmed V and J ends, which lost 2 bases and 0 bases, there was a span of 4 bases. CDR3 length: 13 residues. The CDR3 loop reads CASSLTDQETQYF. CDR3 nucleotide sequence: TGTGCCAGCAGCTTAACAGACCAAGAGACCCAGTACTTC.

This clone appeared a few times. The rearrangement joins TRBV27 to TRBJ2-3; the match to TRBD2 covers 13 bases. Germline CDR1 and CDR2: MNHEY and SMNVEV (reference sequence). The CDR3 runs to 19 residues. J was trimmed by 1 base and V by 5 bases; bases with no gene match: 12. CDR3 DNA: TGTGCCAGCAGTGAGTTTTATGGGACTAGCGGGGCCGGCACAGATACGCAGTATTTT. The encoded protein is CASSEFYGTSGAGTDTQYF.

This CDR3 reads CSVDAGQSYNEQFF. For the CDR3, the DNA is TGCAGCGTTGATGCGGGACAGTCCTACAATGAGCAGTTCTTC. J is TRBJ2-1 and V is TRBV29-1; tentatively, D is TRBD1 (7 bases). There are 14 residues in the CDR3. V lost 3 bases and J 1 base, leaving 10 bases between the germline ends. CDR1 SQVTM and CDR2 ANQGSEA come from the germline V gene.

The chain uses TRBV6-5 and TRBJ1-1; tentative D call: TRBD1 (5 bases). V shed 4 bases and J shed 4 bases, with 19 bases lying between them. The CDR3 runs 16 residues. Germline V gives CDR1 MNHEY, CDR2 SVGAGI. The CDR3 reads CASSSLRGSLGTEAFF. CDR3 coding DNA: TGTGCCAGCAGTTCACTCCGGGGGAGTTTAGGCACTGAAGCTTTCTTT.

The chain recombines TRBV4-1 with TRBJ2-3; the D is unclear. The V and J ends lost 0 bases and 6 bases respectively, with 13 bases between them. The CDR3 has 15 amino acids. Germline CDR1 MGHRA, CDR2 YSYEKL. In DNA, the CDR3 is TGCGCCAGCAGCCAAGATAATGTCCAGTGGGATACGCAGTATTTT. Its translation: CASSQDNVQWDTQYF.

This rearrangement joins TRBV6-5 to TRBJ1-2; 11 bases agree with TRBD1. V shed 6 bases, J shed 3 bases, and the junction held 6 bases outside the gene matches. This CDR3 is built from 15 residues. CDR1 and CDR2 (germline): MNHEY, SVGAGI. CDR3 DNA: TGTGCCAGCAGGGAGGACAGGGGGCTCGACTATGGCTACACCTTC. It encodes CASREDRGLDYGYTF.

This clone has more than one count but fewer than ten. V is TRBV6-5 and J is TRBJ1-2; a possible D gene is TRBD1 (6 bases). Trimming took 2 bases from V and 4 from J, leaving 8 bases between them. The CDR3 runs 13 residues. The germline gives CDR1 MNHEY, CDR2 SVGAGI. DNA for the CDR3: TGTGCCAGCAGTTACGGGGGCGGCTATGGCTACACCTTC. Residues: CASSYGGGYGYTF.

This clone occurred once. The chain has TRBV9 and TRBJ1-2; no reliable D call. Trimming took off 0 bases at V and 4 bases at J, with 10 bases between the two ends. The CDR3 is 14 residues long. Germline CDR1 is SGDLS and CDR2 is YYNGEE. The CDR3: CASSVGGASYGYTF. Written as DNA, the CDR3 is TGTGCCAGCAGCGTAGGAGGAGCTTCCTATGGCTACACCTTC.

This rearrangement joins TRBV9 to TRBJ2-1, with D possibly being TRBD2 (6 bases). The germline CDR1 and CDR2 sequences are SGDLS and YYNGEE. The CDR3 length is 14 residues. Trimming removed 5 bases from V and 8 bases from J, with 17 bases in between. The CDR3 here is CASRESDSGDEQFF. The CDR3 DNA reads TGTGCCAGCAGGGAATCAGATAGCGGCGATGAGCAGTTCTTC.

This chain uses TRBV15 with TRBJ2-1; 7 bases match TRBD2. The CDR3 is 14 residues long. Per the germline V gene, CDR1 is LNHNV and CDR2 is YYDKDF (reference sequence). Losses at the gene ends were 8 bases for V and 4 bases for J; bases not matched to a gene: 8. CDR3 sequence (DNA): TGTGCCACCCGCGGACTAGGTGCGTACAATGAGCAGTTCTTC. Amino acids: CATRGLGAYNEQFF.

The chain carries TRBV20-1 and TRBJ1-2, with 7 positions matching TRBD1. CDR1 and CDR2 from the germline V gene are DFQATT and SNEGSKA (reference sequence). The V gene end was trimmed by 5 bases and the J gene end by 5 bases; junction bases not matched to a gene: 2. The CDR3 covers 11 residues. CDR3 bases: TGCAGTGCTTCGACAGGGTATGGCTACACCTTC. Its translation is CSASTGYGYTF.

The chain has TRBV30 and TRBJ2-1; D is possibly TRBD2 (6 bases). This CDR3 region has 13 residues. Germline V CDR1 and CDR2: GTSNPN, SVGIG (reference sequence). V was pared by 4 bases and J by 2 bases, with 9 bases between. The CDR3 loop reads CAWMAGTYNEQFF. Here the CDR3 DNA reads TGTGCCTGGATGGCGGGGACCTACAATGAGCAGTTCTTC.